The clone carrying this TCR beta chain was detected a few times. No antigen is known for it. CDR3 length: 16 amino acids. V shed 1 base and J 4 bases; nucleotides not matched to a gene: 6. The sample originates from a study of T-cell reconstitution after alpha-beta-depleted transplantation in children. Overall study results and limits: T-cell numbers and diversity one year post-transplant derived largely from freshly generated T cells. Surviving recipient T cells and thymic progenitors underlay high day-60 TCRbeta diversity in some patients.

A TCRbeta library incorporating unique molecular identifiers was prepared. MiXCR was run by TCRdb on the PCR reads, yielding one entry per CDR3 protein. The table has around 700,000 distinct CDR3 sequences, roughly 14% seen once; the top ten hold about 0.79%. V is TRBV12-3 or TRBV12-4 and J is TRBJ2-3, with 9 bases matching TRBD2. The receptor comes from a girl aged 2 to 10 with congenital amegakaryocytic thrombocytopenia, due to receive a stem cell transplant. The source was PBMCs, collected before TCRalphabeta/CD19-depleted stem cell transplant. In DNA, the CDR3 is TGTGCCAGCAGTTTAGGAGGCGGGAGGGGGCCAGATACGCAGTATTTT. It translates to CASSLGGGRGPDTQYF.